The 2 T cell receptor beta chains in this list originate from one sample, sequenced in a study of identical twins. TCRdb itself ran the 5' RACE reads through MiXCR, one entry per CDR3 protein. This sample has under 300,000 distinct CDR3 sequences, with about 13% found just once. The sample was also reused in another study, on yellow fever vaccine responses in identical twins.

Material: memory (CD45RO+) T cells sorted from blood. These receptors were collected from a woman between 18 and 29 years old in good health.

This clonotype has more than one count but fewer than ten. The CDR3, as DNA: TGCAGTGCCAGGGGACCGGAACACAGCGGGGAGCTGTTTTTT. Translating it yields CSARGPEHSGELFF. The rearrangement joins TRBV20-1 to TRBJ2-2, with D possibly being TRBD1 (6 bases). Germline-derived CDR1 and CDR2 are DFQATT and SNEGSKA (reference sequence). The CDR3 totals 14 residues. V was pared by 6 bases and J by 7 bases, with 18 bases between.

In its sample, this clonotype was seen a few times. Just one base apart from a much larger clone, this may be a read error. The chain recombines TRBV9 with TRBJ1-6; TRBD1 agrees at 8 bases. This CDR3 contains 14 residues. With 4 bases clipped from V and 6 bases from J, the junction kept 3 bases outside the gene matches. The germline CDR1 and CDR2 sequences are SGDLS and YYNGEE. CDR3 coding DNA: TGTGCCAGCAGCCAGACAGGGGTTAATTCACCCCTCCACTTT. This translates into CASSQTGVNSPLHF.